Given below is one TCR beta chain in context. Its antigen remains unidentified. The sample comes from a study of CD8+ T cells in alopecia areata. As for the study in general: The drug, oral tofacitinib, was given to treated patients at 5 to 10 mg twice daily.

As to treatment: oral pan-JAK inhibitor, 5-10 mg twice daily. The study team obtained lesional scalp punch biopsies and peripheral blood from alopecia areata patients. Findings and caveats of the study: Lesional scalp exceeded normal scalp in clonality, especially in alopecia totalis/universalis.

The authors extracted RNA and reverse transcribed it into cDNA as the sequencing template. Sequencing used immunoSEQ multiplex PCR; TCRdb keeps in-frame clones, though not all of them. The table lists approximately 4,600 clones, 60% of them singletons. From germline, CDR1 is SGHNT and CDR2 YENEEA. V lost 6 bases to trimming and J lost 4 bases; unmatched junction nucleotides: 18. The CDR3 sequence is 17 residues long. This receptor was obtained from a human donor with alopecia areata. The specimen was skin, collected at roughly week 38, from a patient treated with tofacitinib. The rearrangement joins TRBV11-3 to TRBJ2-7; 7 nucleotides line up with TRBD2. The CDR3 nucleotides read TGTGCCAGCAGAAACATCGAGGGTGCGCGGGAGTGGTACGAGCAGTACTTC. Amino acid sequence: CASRNIEGAREWYEQYF.